This T cell receptor (beta chain) stems from a study of T cells in Graves' hyperthyroidism and ophthalmopathy. On the study more broadly: Staff took peripheral blood when the initial diagnosis was made, before any treatment began.

Trimming removed 1 base from V and 4 bases from J; junction bases left unmatched: 6. The CDR3 consists of 16 residues. Per the germline V gene, CDR1 is LGHNA and CDR2 is YSLEER. Uncontrolled infection, other autoimmune disease, pregnancy or lactation excluded patients. Clinical symptoms, serum thyroxine and TRAb, thyroid ultrasound and orbital computed tomography together formed the diagnostic basis. From RNA transcripts, TCR beta CDR3 regions were amplified. The HTBI primer set was used in a first-round RT-PCR of the TCR CDR3. MiXCR, applied by TCRdb to the multiplex PCR reads, yields one record per CDR3 protein. The sample holds hundreds of thousands of distinct CDR3 sequences; over 12% are singletons and the top ten take around 4.5%. In its sample, this clonotype was seen many times.

Sequencing input: blood. The chain combines TRBV4-3 with TRBJ2-7, with 11 bases matching TRBD1. This receptor was taken from a woman in her forties with Graves' ophthalmopathy. The CDR3 sequence is CASSQVGTGGSYEQYF. For the CDR3, the DNA is TGCGCCAGCAGCCAAGTGGGGACAGGGGGATCGTACGAGCAGTACTTC.